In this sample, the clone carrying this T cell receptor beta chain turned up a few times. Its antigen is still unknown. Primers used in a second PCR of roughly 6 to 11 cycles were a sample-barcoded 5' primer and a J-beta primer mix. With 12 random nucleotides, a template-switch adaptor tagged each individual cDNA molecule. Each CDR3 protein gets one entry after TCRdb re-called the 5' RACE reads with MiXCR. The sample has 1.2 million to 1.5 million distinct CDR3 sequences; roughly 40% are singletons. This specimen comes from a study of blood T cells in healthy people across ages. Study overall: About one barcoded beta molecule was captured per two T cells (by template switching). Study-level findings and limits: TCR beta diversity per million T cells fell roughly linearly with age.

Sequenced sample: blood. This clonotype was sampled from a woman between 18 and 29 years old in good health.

The CDR3 bases are TGCGCCAGCAGCCCGGACCCCATGAGCTCCTATAATTCACCCCTCCACTTT. It yields the protein CASSPDPMSSYNSPLHF. The J gene is TRBJ1-6, the V gene TRBV4-1; D not resolved. V was shortened by 4 bases and J by 0 bases, with 13 bases between the two germline ends. The length of the CDR3 is 17 residues. Germline CDR1 and CDR2: MGHRA and YSYEKL.